This is a list of T cell receptor beta chains from one sample in a study of blood T cell repertoires in COVID-19. Method: immunoSEQ multiplex PCR; TCRdb's copy keeps in-frame clones and lacks some. The sample lists roughly 350,000 clones; more than 75% were seen once. The specimen sequenced was peripheral blood. These receptors were taken from a woman aged 18 to 35 who had recovered from COVID-19. CDR3s include the opening cysteine and the closing phenylalanine or tryptophan. The D gene is left open where the match is weak. Expanded clones get a size class; other rows say once, few or many, or leave the size out.

V: TRBV5-6; size: -; D: -; J: TRBJ2-3; CDR3: CASSSLTRTGDTQYF; DNA: TGTGCCAGCAGCTCCCTGACTAGGACGGGAGATACGCAGTATTTT
V: TRBV9; size: -; D: -; J: TRBJ2-2; CDR3: CASSGSFGDGELFF; DNA: TGTGCCAGCAGCGGGAGCTTCGGGGACGGGGAGCTGTTTTTT
V: TRBV3-1/TRBV3-2; size: -; D: TRBD2; J: TRBJ2-1; CDR3: CASSQVGTSGRGDEQFF; DNA: TGTGCCAGCAGCCAAGTGGGGACTAGCGGGAGAGGCGATGAGCAGTTCTTC
V: TRBV12-5; size: -; D: -; J: TRBJ2-5; CDR3: CASGARVGETQYF; DNA: TGTGCTAGTGGTGCGAGGGTTGGAGAGACCCAGTACTTC
V: TRBV25-1; size: -; D: -; J: TRBJ1-5; CDR3: CASGGYSNQPQHF; DNA: TGTGCCAGTGGGGGGTATAGCAATCAGCCCCAGCATTTT
V: TRBV7-2; size: -; D: -; J: TRBJ1-2; CDR3: CASSLGLAGLDGYTF; DNA: TGTGCCAGCAGCTTAGGACTGGCGGGGCTTGATGGCTACACCTTC
V: TRBV11-3; size: -; D: -; J: TRBJ1-5; CDR3: CASSGGRGGTQHF; DNA: TGTGCCAGCAGTGGTGGACGGGGAGGGACCCAGCATTTT
V: TRBV19; size: -; D: TRBD2; J: TRBJ2-3; CDR3: CASSIASGRAWTDTQYF; DNA: TGTGCCAGTAGTATTGCTAGCGGGAGGGCCTGGACAGATACGCAGTATTTT
V: TRBV5-6; size: -; D: -; J: TRBJ1-4; CDR3: CASSLSTGLGEKLFF; DNA: TGTGCCAGCAGCCTGTCTACAGGGCTAGGGGAAAAACTGTTTTTT
V: TRBV19; size: -; D: -; J: TRBJ2-2; CDR3: CASSLIRTDWATGELFF; DNA: TGTGCCAGTAGTCTCATTAGGACAGATTGGGCCACCGGGGAGCTGTTTTTT
V: TRBV6-2/TRBV6-3; size: -; D: -; J: TRBJ1-4; CDR3: CASSYYRVEAEKLFF; DNA: TGTGCCAGCAGTTACTACAGGGTGGAGGCTGAAAAACTGTTTTTT
V: TRBV30; size: -; D: TRBD1; J: TRBJ1-1; CDR3: CALDDRGSTEAFF; DNA: TGTGCTTTGGACGACAGGGGAAGCACTGAAGCTTTCTTT
V: TRBV4-1; size: once; D: TRBD1; J: TRBJ1-2; CDR3: CASSQVDRGLYGYTF; DNA: TGCGCCAGCAGCCAAGTCGACAGGGGGCTTTATGGCTACACCTTC
V: TRBV19; size: once; D: -; J: TRBJ2-1; CDR3: CASSSRGGLSYNEQFF; DNA: TGTGCCAGTAGTTCCCGTGGGGGACTCTCCTACAATGAGCAGTTCTTC
V: TRBV27; size: -; D: -; J: TRBJ1-5; CDR3: CASTPTPAGDAQHF; DNA: TGTGCCAGCACCCCGACACCGGCCGGGGATGCCCAGCATTTT
V: TRBV5-6; size: -; D: -; J: TRBJ2-5; CDR3: CASSTRDSETQYF; DNA: TGTGCCAGCAGTACGCGGGACAGCGAGACCCAGTACTTC
V: TRBV19; size: -; D: TRBD2; J: TRBJ2-1; CDR3: CASKGTRPEQFF; DNA: TGTGCCAGCAAGGGGACTAGGCCCGAGCAGTTCTTC
V: TRBV6-5; size: once; D: TRBD2; J: TRBJ2-1; CDR3: CASTGGGPSQQFF; DNA: TGTGCCAGCACCGGGGGAGGGCCTTCTCAGCAGTTCTTC
V: TRBV5-4; size: few; D: TRBD2; J: TRBJ2-3; CDR3: CASSPKLAGISHTDTQYF; DNA: TGTGCCAGCAGCCCGAAATTAGCGGGGATAAGTCACACAGATACGCAGTATTTT
V: TRBV5-1; size: -; D: TRBD2; J: TRBJ2-3; CDR3: CASSVTSPDTQYF; DNA: TGCGCCAGCAGCGTGACTAGCCCAGATACGCAGTATTTT
V: TRBV27; size: -; D: -; J: TRBJ2-2; CDR3: CASSFTPRLQNTGELFF; DNA: TGTGCCAGCAGTTTCACTCCGAGGTTACAGAACACCGGGGAGCTGTTTTTT
V: TRBV29-1; size: -; D: TRBD1; J: TRBJ2-5; CDR3: CSVASSGTGEETQYF; DNA: TGCAGCGTTGCCTCCTCCGGGACAGGGGAAGAGACCCAGTACTTC
V: TRBV18; size: -; D: -; J: TRBJ1-1; CDR3: CASSPPQDRNTEAFF; DNA: TGTGCCAGCTCACCGCCACAAGACAGGAACACTGAAGCTTTCTTT
V: TRBV6-5; size: -; D: -; J: TRBJ2-1; CDR3: CASREGIGNEQFF; DNA: TGTGCCAGCAGGGAGGGGATTGGGAATGAGCAGTTCTTC
V: TRBV7-2; size: -; D: -; J: TRBJ1-1; CDR3: CASSLGWGAVEAFF; DNA: TGTGCCAGCAGCTTAGGGTGGGGCGCGGTTGAAGCTTTCTTT
V: TRBV20-1; size: -; D: -; J: TRBJ1-1; CDR3: CSASTPGHVKAFF; DNA: TGCAGTGCTAGTACCCCAGGTCATGTTAAAGCTTTCTTT
V: TRBV5-8; size: once; D: -; J: TRBJ2-5; CDR3: CASTALGTGQETQYF; DNA: TGTGCCAGCACAGCTTTAGGTACAGGGCAAGAGACCCAGTACTTC
V: TRBV5-1; size: -; D: TRBD1; J: TRBJ1-1; CDR3: CASSLDPGGDTEAFF; DNA: TGCGCCAGCAGCCTGGACCCAGGGGGTGACACTGAAGCTTTCTTT
V: TRBV4-3; size: few; D: TRBD1; J: TRBJ1-2; CDR3: CASSQVIGQGGGYTF; DNA: TGCGCCAGCAGCCAAGTGATCGGACAGGGCGGTGGCTACACCTTC
V: TRBV7-2; size: -; D: TRBD2; J: TRBJ2-1; CDR3: CASSDQAGGYEQFF; DNA: TGTGCCAGCAGCGACCAGGCGGGAGGCTATGAGCAGTTCTTC
V: TRBV11-3; size: -; D: -; J: TRBJ2-5; CDR3: CASSLYRAEETQYF; DNA: TGTGCCAGCAGCTTGTACAGGGCCGAAGAGACCCAGTACTTC
V: TRBV3-1/TRBV3-2; size: -; D: -; J: TRBJ2-2; CDR3: CASSQVEGVGVDEELFF; DNA: TGTGCCAGCAGCCAAGTAGAGGGGGTTGGGGTGGACGAGGAGCTGTTTTTT
V: TRBV29-1; size: -; D: TRBD2; J: TRBJ2-1; CDR3: CSAASGGTYINEQFF; DNA: TGCAGCGCCGCCTCGGGGGGGACTTACATCAATGAGCAGTTCTTC
V: TRBV5-6; size: -; D: -; J: TRBJ2-3; CDR3: CASSLPNTDTQYF; DNA: TGTGCCAGCAGCCTACCTAACACAGATACGCAGTATTTT
V: TRBV7-9; size: -; D: -; J: TRBJ1-1; CDR3: CASSPRERDPTEAFF; DNA: TGTGCCAGCAGTCCAAGGGAGAGGGATCCCACTGAAGCTTTCTTT
V: TRBV7-2; size: -; D: TRBD1; J: TRBJ1-1; CDR3: CASSHPYRGGTEAFF; DNA: TGTGCCAGCAGCCACCCGTACAGGGGAGGCACTGAAGCTTTCTTT
V: TRBV5-1; size: -; D: -; J: TRBJ1-1; CDR3: CASSLAPGFTEAFF; DNA: TGCGCCAGCAGCTTGGCCCCAGGGTTCACTGAAGCTTTCTTT
V: TRBV7-2; size: once; D: TRBD1; J: TRBJ2-5; CDR3: CASSLEGDRKETQYF; DNA: TGTGCCAGCAGCTTAGAGGGGGACAGGAAAGAGACCCAGTACTTC